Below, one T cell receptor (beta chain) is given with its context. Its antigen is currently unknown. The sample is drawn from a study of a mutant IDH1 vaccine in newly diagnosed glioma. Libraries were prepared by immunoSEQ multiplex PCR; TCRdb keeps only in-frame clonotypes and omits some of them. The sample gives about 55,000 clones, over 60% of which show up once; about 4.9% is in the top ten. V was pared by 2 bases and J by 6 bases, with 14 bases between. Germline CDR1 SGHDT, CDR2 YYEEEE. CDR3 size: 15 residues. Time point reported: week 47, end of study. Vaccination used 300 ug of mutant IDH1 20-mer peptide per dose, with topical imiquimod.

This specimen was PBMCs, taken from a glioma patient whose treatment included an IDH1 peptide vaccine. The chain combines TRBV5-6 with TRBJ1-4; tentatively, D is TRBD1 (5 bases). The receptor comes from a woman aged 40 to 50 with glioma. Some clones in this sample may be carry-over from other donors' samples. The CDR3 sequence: CASSFRTGGHEKLFF. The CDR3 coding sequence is TGTGCCAGCAGCTTTCGTACAGGAGGGCATGAAAAACTGTTTTTT.